Described below is a single T cell receptor beta chain sequence and its context. Its antigen is not known. The protocol was immunoSEQ multiplex PCR, while the TCRdb copy is restricted to in-frame clones and leaves out a portion. Here the sample spans 70,000 to 85,000 clones, 94% being singletons. This entry is derived from a study of OX40 agonist ivuxolimab in advanced cancers. Study background: The study treated patients with ivuxolimab, an agonistic anti-OX40 (CD134) antibody. At doses from 0.01 to 10 mg/kg, patients were given intravenous ivuxolimab every 2 weeks. Overall study results and limits: The authors also found low normalized T-cell clonal expansion in some nonresponders. Averaged across samples, CD8+ T cells carried more expanded clones than CD4+ did.

V dropped 0 bases and J dropped 2 bases, with 12 bases sitting between them. The CDR3 has 15 residues. Germline loops: CDR1 SGDLS, CDR2 YYNGEE. The origin of this receptor is an adult with an advanced solid tumor such as melanoma, head and neck, liver or kidney cancer. The rearrangement links TRBV9 to TRBJ2-7, with D perhaps TRBD2 (6 bases). The specimen was CD4+ or CD8+ T cells sorted from blood, collected in a trial of the OX40 agonist ivuxolimab. The CDR3: CASSVAAGRTYEQYF. CDR3 sequence (DNA): TGTGCCAGCAGCGTAGCTGCGGGACGCACCTACGAGCAGTACTTC.